This TCR beta chain was recovered during a study of shared clonotypes between healthy human individuals. Genomic DNA per cell subset filled all wells of several immunoSEQ plates. Generated by immunoSEQ multiplex PCR, the TCRdb table keeps only in-frame clones and is missing some. The sample yields roughly 2 million clones, approximately 96% seen once. V lost 4 bases and J 5 bases, leaving 12 bases between the germline ends. The V gene's germline CDR1 is SGHNT and CDR2 YYREEE (reference sequence). This CDR3 has 13 amino acids. The material sequenced was naive CD4+ T cells sorted from blood. The subset: CD45RA+ positively selected. The clonotype comes from a man aged 18-30 years in good health. V is TRBV5-4 and J is TRBJ2-5, with D possibly TRBD1 on 6 matching bases. CDR3 amino acids: CASSLDRSETQYF. The CDR3 nucleotides read TGTGCCAGCAGCCTAGACAGGTCGGAGACCCAGTACTTC.